This T cell receptor (beta chain) originates from a study of vaccination and CD4 T cells after COVID-19. Treatment noted: approximately nine-day PBMC culture with coronavirus spike peptide pools or control peptides (ViraFEST assay). Trimming took 5 bases from V and 4 from J, leaving 6 bases between them. The CDR3 length is 11 residues. Germline CDR1 reads SEHNR; CDR2 reads FQNEAQ (reference sequence). With the Oncomine TCR Beta short-read assay, DNA from cultured CD4+ T cells was sequenced. TCRdb fed the PCR reads into MiXCR, producing one record per CDR3 protein. The repertoire holds under 15,000 distinct CDR3 sequences, with 50% as singletons. This clonotype occurred a few times. Its antigen is still unknown.

The sample consisted of CD4+ T cells from blood, cultured in vitro. The rearrangement links TRBV7-9 to TRBJ2-7; unclear D gene. The origin of this receptor is a human donor who had recovered from COVID-19. DNA of the CDR3: TGTGCCAGCAGCCGCTTTTACGAGCAGTACTTC. Protein product: CASSRFYEQYF.